Listed below are T cell receptor beta chains from one sample, sequenced in a study of shared clonotypes between healthy human individuals. TCRdb's table, derived via immunoSEQ multiplex PCR, lists solely in-frame clones and lacks some. The sample holds around 2.1 million clones, more than 90% seen once. Sequencing was performed on naive CD4+ T cells sorted from blood. The receptor set was obtained from a young man in good health. The CDR3 runs from the conserved cysteine through the conserved F or W. A D gene is named only where the DNA matches it firmly. Clone size, where shown, is once, few, many, or a class for clones that have expanded.

NA	15	TRBJ2-7	TRBV6-6	TRBD2	TGTGCCAGCAGTTCAGATCTAGCGGGAGTAGGGGAGCAGTACTTC	CASSSDLAGVGEQYF
NA	11	TRBJ2-1	TRBV5-1	NA	TGCGCCAGCAGCTTGAACAATGAGCAGTTCTTC	CASSLNNEQFF
NA	13	TRBJ2-7	TRBV14	NA	TGTGCCAGCAGCCAAGGCGGCCTCTACGAGCAGTACTTC	CASSQGGLYEQYF
NA	14	TRBJ2-5	TRBV9	NA	TGTGCCAGCAGCGTAGTTGGCAGGGAAGAGACCCAGTACTTC	CASSVVGREETQYF
NA	13	TRBJ2-7	TRBV15	NA	TGTGCCACCAGCAGAGACCATGACCGCGAGCAGTACTTC	CATSRDHDREQYF
NA	15	TRBJ1-5	TRBV6-1	NA	TGTGCCAGCAGTGAAAGAACAGTACCTAATCAGCCCCAGCATTTT	CASSERTVPNQPQHF
NA	14	TRBJ1-2	TRBV5-1	NA	TGCGCCAGCAGTCGGGACCCGGGGGACTATGGCTACACCTTC	CASSRDPGDYGYTF
NA	11	TRBJ1-4	TRBV28	NA	TGTGCCAGCGGATTTAATGAAAAACTGTTTTTT	CASGFNEKLFF
NA	19	TRBJ2-7	TRBV5-1	TRBD2	TGCGCCAGCAGCTTAGCCGGGACTAGCGGGAGGGCCATAAGCTACGAGCAGTACTTC	CASSLAGTSGRAISYEQYF
once	18	TRBJ1-5	TRBV28	NA	TGTGCCAGCAGTTTTGAGTCAGGGGTCGTTTATAGCAATCAGCCCCAGCATTTT	CASSFESGVVYSNQPQHF
NA	17	TRBJ2-3	TRBV2	TRBD2	TGTGCCAGCAGTGTAGGGATCGGGGGGGCATCGACAGATACGCAGTATTTT	CASSVGIGGASTDTQYF
NA	12	TRBJ1-2	TRBV2	TRBD1	TGTGCCAGCGTGACAGGGGCGGTTGGCTACACCTTC	CASVTGAVGYTF
NA	13	TRBJ2-5	TRBV6-5	TRBD2	TGTGCCAGCAGTTGGGGGGGAGAAGAGACCCAGTACTTC	CASSWGGEETQYF
NA	15	TRBJ2-2	TRBV7-9	NA	TGTGCCAGCAGCTACGGGACTGTAAACACCGGGGAGCTGTTTTTT	CASSYGTVNTGELFF
NA	15	TRBJ1-1	TRBV12-5	NA	TGTGCTAGTGGCCACCCGGCGGGGGCGAACACTGAAGCTTTCTTT	CASGHPAGANTEAFF
NA	14	TRBJ2-7	TRBV15	NA	TGTGCCACCAGCAGAGATGGTGGGACAACTACGCAGTACTTC	CATSRDGGTTTQYF
once	15	TRBJ1-3	TRBV2	NA	TGTGCCAGCAGTGAACAGGATGCCGCTGGAAACACCATATATTTT	CASSEQDAAGNTIYF
NA	14	TRBJ2-1	TRBV28	NA	TGTGCCAGCACCAATGACGGATGGGGGAATGAGCAGTTCTTC	CASTNDGWGNEQFF
few	14	TRBJ1-5	TRBV19	TRBD1	TGTGCCAGTAGTATAGGAGGGGGCTATCAGCCCCAGCATTTT	CASSIGGGYQPQHF
NA	14	TRBJ1-1	TRBV7-2	NA	TGTGCCAGCAGCCCCCATACAGGGAACACTGAAGCTTTCTTT	CASSPHTGNTEAFF
once	14	TRBJ2-1	TRBV11-3	NA	TGTGCCAGCAGCCTACGTTTCAGGGGAAATGAGCAGTTCTTC	CASSLRFRGNEQFF
NA	15	TRBJ2-7	TRBV5-1	TRBD2	TGCGCCAGCAGCAATAGGGGGACTAGCTCCTACGAGCAGTACTTC	CASSNRGTSSYEQYF
NA	14	TRBJ1-6	TRBV7-8	NA	TGTGCCAGCAGCTTCATAGACATTGGATCACCCCTCCACTTT	CASSFIDIGSPLHF
NA	19	TRBJ1-3	TRBV4-1	NA	TGCGCCAGCAGCCCCCAATCCAAGGGACGCCCCTACTCTGGAAACACCATATATTTT	CASSPQSKGRPYSGNTIYF
NA	12	TRBJ1-1	TRBV2	TRBD1	TGTGCCAGCAGCAGGGGGCTGACTGAAGCTTTCTTT	CASSRGLTEAFF
once	16	TRBJ2-1	TRBV11-3	TRBD2	TGTGCCAGCATCCACCCCCTAGCGGGGGCCTACAATGAGCAGTTCTTC	CASIHPLAGAYNEQFF
NA	14	TRBJ1-6	TRBV30	NA	TGTGCCTGGAGCCGGGACTTGGATAATTCACCCCTCCACTTT	CAWSRDLDNSPLHF
once	13	TRBJ2-1	TRBV30	NA	TGTGCCTGGAGTGTACTGCAGGCGTCAGAGCAGTTCTTC	CAWSVLQASEQFF
NA	18	TRBJ2-3	TRBV13	NA	TGTGCCAGCAGCTTCTCATTTGGAGAGAGAGGGGGCACAGATACGCAGTATTTT	CASSFSFGERGGTDTQYF
NA	15	TRBJ2-5	TRBV27	TRBD2	TGTGCCAGCAGTTTGGCGGGGGGAAGGAAAGAGACCCAGTACTTC	CASSLAGGRKETQYF
few	14	TRBJ1-5	TRBV5-6	NA	TGTGCCAGCAGCTTGGCGGGAGTCTATCAGCCCCAGCATTTT	CASSLAGVYQPQHF
NA	14	TRBJ1-6	TRBV6-5	NA	TGTGCCAGCAGCCCCCGGGACGGTTTTTCACCCCTCCACTTT	CASSPRDGFSPLHF
NA	14	TRBJ2-4	TRBV30	NA	TGTGCCTGGAGTGTTGGGGGGGCTCAAAACATTCAGTACTTC	CAWSVGGAQNIQYF